The next 14 T cell receptor beta chains were all read from a single sample in a study of identifying expanded T cells in peripheral blood. Using immunoSEQ multiplex PCR, the repertoire was profiled, and TCRdb retains in-frame clones only, with some absent. The table has about 74,000 clones, roughly 86% seen once. Source material: blood. The receptor source for this set is a person between 18 and 69 years old in good health.

The gene calls are TRBV10-2 and TRBJ2-5; D is ambiguous. Germline assignment: CDR1 WSHSY and CDR2 SAAADI. CDR3 length: 16 residues. V was cut by 2 bases and J by 4 bases, with 17 bases left in between. CDR3 loop: CASSEPLKSETETQYF. Here the CDR3 DNA reads TGCGCCAGCAGTGAGCCACTAAAGAGCGAGACAGAGACCCAGTACTTC.

The chain joins TRBV5-1 to TRBJ2-2; the match to TRBD2 covers 9 bases. The CDR3 is 18 residues long. Germline V gene data show CDR1 as SGHRS and CDR2 as YFSETQ. With V trimmed by 0 bases and J by 5 bases, 11 bases remained unmatched. CDR3 nucleotides: TGCGCCAGCAGCTTGGCAGGCGGGAGGGCCGAAGGAACCGGGGAGCTGTTTTTT. Residues: CASSLAGGRAEGTGELFF.

The chain uses TRBV5-1 and TRBJ2-7; no firm D call. V was pared by 1 base and J by 2 bases, with 4 bases between. This CDR3 has 12 residues. Germline CDR1 is SGHRS and CDR2 is YFSETQ. The CDR3 DNA is TGCGCCAGCAGCTTGCTGCCCTACGAGCAGTACTTC. Translated: CASSLLPYEQYF.

The chain carries TRBV7-2 and TRBJ2-5; a possible D gene is TRBD1 (5 bases). The DNA end is more similar to TRBJ2-7, so the J call may be wrong. Germline V CDR1 and CDR2: SGHTA, FQGNSA. This CDR3 is 13 amino acids long. The CDR3: CASSLAGRNEQYF. The CDR3 DNA reads as TGTGCCAGCAGCTTAGCGGGGCGGAACGAGCAGTACTTC.

The CDR3 DNA follows: TGTGCCAGCAGTTTAAGGGACGTCGCTAACTATGGCTACACCTTC. It specifies CASSLRDVANYGYTF. This sequence joins TRBV28 and TRBJ1-2, with D possibly TRBD1 on 5 matching bases. CDR1 is MDHEN and CDR2 is SYDVKM in the germline V gene. The CDR3 totals 15 residues. Trimming pared 2 bases from V and 0 bases from J, leaving 10 bases between.

The chain couples TRBV6-6 to TRBJ1-3, with D unclear. There are 15 residues in the CDR3. Trimming pared 5 bases from V and 2 bases from J, leaving 13 bases between. The germline V gene encodes CDR1 MNHNY and CDR2 SVGAGI (reference sequence). The CDR3 nucleotides are TGTGCCAGCAGTGATTACTTCAAAACTGGAAACACCATATATTTT. It yields the protein CASSDYFKTGNTIYF.

This chain connects TRBV18 to TRBJ2-7, with D uncertain. Germline V gene lookup returns CDR1 KGHSH and CDR2 LQKENI. The CDR3 totals 14 residues. V was pared by 3 bases and J by 2 bases, with 11 bases between. The CDR3 DNA is TGTGCCAGCTCACCCCTGGACGTGCCCTACGAGCAGTACTTC. This gives the protein CASSPLDVPYEQYF.

The chain couples TRBV30 to TRBJ2-1; 11 bases are shared with TRBD2. After removal of 0 bases from V and 4 bases from J, the junction contained 2 bases not matched to a gene. The CDR3 totals 15 residues. Looked up from germline, CDR1 is GTSNPN and CDR2 is SVGIG (reference sequence). In nucleotides, the CDR3 is TGTGCCTGGAGTGTAGGACTAGCGGGTTACAATGAGCAGTTCTTC. Its translation: CAWSVGLAGYNEQFF.

This clone was seen just once. The V gene is TRBV15, the J gene TRBJ2-2; TRBD2 matches at 8 bases. The junction had 7 bases not matched to a gene; V was cut back by 0 bases and J by 7 bases. The CDR3 loop spans 16 amino acids. Germline CDR1 and CDR2: LNHNV and YYDKDF (reference sequence). For the CDR3, the DNA is TGTGCCACCAGCAGAGATGGAGCGGGAGCTGGCGGGGAGCTGTTTTTT. This translates into CATSRDGAGAGGELFF.

V is TRBV5-1 and J is TRBJ2-3, with D tentatively TRBD2 (6 bases). Looked up from germline, CDR1 is SGHRS and CDR2 is YFSETQ. The V gene lost 0 bases and the J gene lost 2 bases, with 10 bases spanning the gap. The CDR3 runs to 15 residues. The CDR3: CASSLVAGLTDTQYF. CDR3 nucleotides: TGCGCCAGCAGCTTGGTCGCGGGACTCACAGATACGCAGTATTTT.

The CDR3 DNA is TGTGCCAGCACCCCGACAGGGGAGGGGACTAGCGGGGACTACGAGCAGTACTTC. This translates into CASTPTGEGTSGDYEQYF. The rearrangement uses TRBV28 and TRBJ2-7; 13 nucleotides line up with TRBD2. The CDR3 is 18 amino acids. V shed 7 bases and J 3 bases; nucleotides not matched to a gene: 15. In germline, CDR1 is MDHEN, CDR2 SYDVKM.

The gene calls are TRBV28 and TRBJ2-1; 9 nucleotides align to TRBD2. Germline loops: CDR1 MDHEN, CDR2 SYDVKM. This CDR3 contains 15 residues. The ends lost 4 bases at V and 6 bases at J; junction bases unmatched: 7. The CDR3 loop is CASSYSGTSTNEQFF. The CDR3 DNA sequence: TGTGCCAGCAGTTATTCCGGGACTAGCACCAATGAGCAGTTCTTC.

The CDR3 sequence: CAISESTGGGEQFF. CDR3 nucleotide sequence: TGTGCCATCAGTGAGTCGACAGGGGGCGGTGAGCAGTTCTTC. The chain is built from TRBV10-3 and TRBJ2-1; TRBD1 matches at 10 bases. The CDR3 has 14 amino acids. V lost 0 bases to trimming and J lost 9 bases; unmatched junction nucleotides: 2. Germline loops: CDR1 ENHRY, CDR2 SYGVKD.

The chain combines TRBV28 with TRBJ2-3; weak D call: TRBD2 (5 bases). The CDR3 totals 15 residues. Germline V gene lookup returns CDR1 MDHEN and CDR2 SYDVKM. V lost 7 bases and J lost 2, with 16 bases in between. The CDR3: CASTLIRGFTDTQYF. For the CDR3, the DNA is TGTGCCAGCACTCTCATACGGGGTTTCACAGATACGCAGTATTTT.